The 32 T cell receptor beta chains presented below share a single source sample, sequenced in a study of metastatic and nonmetastatic thyroid tumors. TCRdb ran MiXCR on the PCR reads. Counted here are over 11,000 clones, approximately 30% occurring once; the ten biggest clones make up around 21%. Every patient underwent thyroid surgery untreated. The specimen sequenced was tumor tissue. These receptors all stem from a female donor with papillary thyroid cancer or a benign thyroid nodule (not recorded which). Some clones in this sample may be carry-over from other donors' samples.

This clone was seen repeatedly, ten times or more. A much bigger clone sits one base away, suggesting this may be a read error. No conserved phenylalanine or tryptophan is present at the end of the CDR3, so a read error is the likely explanation. This sequence joins TRBV6-1 and TRBJ2-3; tentative D call: TRBD2 (6 bases). The germline V and J ends were trimmed by 2 bases and 3 bases, with 12 bases remaining between them. Germline V gives CDR1 MNHNS, CDR2 SASEGT. The CDR3 length is 15 residues. CDR3 in amino acids: CASSELEEGTDTQYL. The CDR3 nucleotides are TGTGCCAGCAGTGAATTGGAGGAGGGGACAGATACGCAGTATCTT.

Details on this clone: A read error is possible here, since a much larger clone lies one base away. The sample has other DNA sequences that encode this CDR3 too. V is TRBV10-2 and J is TRBJ1-5; a weak D match, TRBD1 (6 bases). Germline V gives CDR1 WSHSY, CDR2 SAAADI. The CDR3 is 13 amino acids. CDR3 sequence: CASSTGQEQPQHF. DNA of the CDR3: TGCGCCAGCTCGACAGGCCAGGAACAGCCCCAACATTTT.

The V gene is TRBV20-1, the J gene TRBJ2-7, with D possibly TRBD2 on 6 matching bases. Trimming stripped 1 base from V and 5 bases from J, with 27 bases between. This CDR3 contains 18 residues. CDR1 and CDR2 (germline): DFQATT, SNEGSKA (reference sequence). Here the CDR3 reads CSARGAMVRDLKLHEQYF. CDR3 nucleotides: TGCAGTGCTAGAGGTGCAATGGTGAGGGACTTAAAACTCCACGAGCAGTACTTC.

The rearrangement joins TRBV30 to TRBJ2-7; D ambiguous. From germline, CDR1 is GTSNPN and CDR2 SVGIG (reference sequence). The germline V and J ends were trimmed by 1 base and 3 bases, with 16 bases remaining between them. The CDR3 sequence is 15 residues long. CDR3: CAWSDARYQGYEQYF. DNA for the CDR3: TGTGCCTGGAGTGACGCGAGGTATCAAGGCTACGAGCAGTACTTC.

The chain employs TRBV11-3 and TRBJ1-3; D unresolved. The CDR3 is 15 amino acids. CDR1 SGHNT and CDR2 YENEEA come from the germline V gene. Trimming took 3 bases from V and 0 from J, leaving 9 bases between them. The CDR3 sequence: CASSLMTSSGNTIYF. CDR3 nucleotides: TGTGCCAGCAGCTTGATGACCAGCTCTGGAAACACCATATATTTT.

This clone was recorded many times. The gene calls are TRBV19 and TRBJ1-6, with 8 nucleotides matching TRBD1. The CDR3 contains 14 residues. In germline, CDR1 is LNHDA, CDR2 SQIVND (reference sequence). V shed 5 bases and J 10 bases; nucleotides not matched to a gene: 7. CDR3 protein: CASSGGRGLSPLHF. As DNA, the CDR3 is TGTGCCAGTAGTGGGGGCAGGGGGCTGTCACCCCTCCACTTT.

This clone was recorded a few times. The gene calls are TRBV2 and TRBJ2-1; 14 bases match TRBD2. Germline V CDR1 and CDR2: SNHLY, FYNNEI. This CDR3 region has 14 residues. Germline trimming cut 8 bases from V and 9 bases from J; bases unmatched to any gene: 6. CDR3 bases: TGTGCCAGCGCCGGGACTAGCGGGAGATTTGAGCAGTTCTTC. It encodes CASAGTSGRFEQFF. The entire variable domain, with the rest obtained from reference TRBV2 and TRBJ2-1, is as follows: EPEVTQTPSHQVTQMGQEVILRCVPISNHLYFYWYRQILGQKVEFLVSFYNNEISEKSEIFDDQFSVERPDGSNFTLKIRSTKLEDSAMYFCASAGTSGRFEQFFGPGTRLTVL.

This clone has ten or more counts. This chain links TRBV2 with TRBJ2-3; 13 nucleotides agree with TRBD2. The germline V gene encodes CDR1 SNHLY and CDR2 FYNNEI. Germline trimming cut 4 bases from V and 7 bases from J; bases unmatched to any gene: 8. The CDR3 spans 16 residues. The CDR3 DNA reads as TGTGCCAGCAGTGGATCACTAGCGGGGGGGCCGAATACGCAGTATTTT. Translation gives CASSGSLAGGPNTQYF.

The chain carries TRBV6-1 and TRBJ2-7, with 9 bases lining up with TRBD2. Germline CDR1 and CDR2: MNHNS and SASEGT. With 6 bases clipped from V and 2 bases from J, the junction kept 8 bases outside the gene matches. This CDR3 contains 15 residues. The CDR3 spells CASRAGASGTYEQYF. The CDR3, as DNA: TGTGCCAGCAGGGCGGGGGCTAGCGGGACCTACGAGCAGTACTTC.

This clone appeared a few times. The J gene is TRBJ1-1, the V gene TRBV7-2; D not certain. V lost 3 bases, J lost 8 bases, and 7 bases lay in between. This CDR3 region has 11 residues. CDR1 SGHTA and CDR2 FQGNSA come from the germline V gene. This CDR3 is CASSFDAEAFF. The DNA of the CDR3 is TGTGCCAGCAGCTTCGACGCCGAAGCTTTCTTT. Full variable domain (missing parts from reference TRBV7-2 and TRBJ1-1): GAGVSQSPSNKVTEKGKDVELRCDPISGHTALYWYRQSLGQGLEFLIYFQGNSAPDKSGLPSDRFSAERTGGSVSTLTIQRTQQEDSAVYLCASSFDAEAFFGQGTRLTVV.

This clone is deemed medium-sized (0.01 to 0.1%). The rearrangement uses TRBV9 and TRBJ2-7; 7 bases align to TRBD1. This CDR3 comprises 14 residues. Germline V gene lookup returns CDR1 SGDLS and CDR2 YYNGEE. Germline trimming cut 4 bases from V and 3 bases from J; bases unmatched to any gene: 7. The CDR3 DNA follows: TGTGCCAGCAGCCTATCGGGACAGAACTACGAGCAGTACTTC. Its protein product is CASSLSGQNYEQYF.

This rearrangement joins TRBV6-1 to TRBJ1-2; 7 bases fit TRBD1. J was trimmed by 4 bases and V by 5 bases; bases with no gene match: 10. The germline CDR1 and CDR2 sequences are MNHNS and SASEGT. The CDR3 is 15 residues long. CDR3 residues: CASSPSTGTSYGYTF. CDR3 nucleotide sequence: TGTGCCAGCAGTCCCTCGACAGGGACCAGCTATGGCTACACCTTC.

In its sample, this clone was seen many times. The rearrangement joins TRBV5-5 to TRBJ1-2; D possibly corresponds to TRBD1 (6 bases). The CDR3 is 14 amino acids. Germline V lookup: CDR1 SGHKS, CDR2 YYEKEE (reference sequence). Trimming took off 0 bases at V and 8 bases at J, with 14 bases between the two ends. The CDR3 sequence is CASSLGADRSGYTF. The CDR3 bases are TGTGCCAGCAGCTTGGGAGCGGACAGAAGCGGCTACACCTTC.

This clone was counted only a few times. V usage is TRBV6-1 and J usage is TRBJ2-7; D is undetermined. The V gene lost 5 bases and the J gene lost 2 bases, with 16 bases spanning the gap. The CDR3 spans 15 residues. Germline V lookup: CDR1 MNHNS, CDR2 SASEGT. Here the CDR3 reads CASSLAGRSTYEQYF. DNA for the CDR3: TGTGCCAGCAGTCTTGCCGGACGGTCCACCTACGAGCAGTACTTC.

This clone was seen ten or more times. The CDR3 DNA sequence: TGTGCCAGCAGAGCCGGGACACACCAAGAGACCCAGTACTTC. Its protein is CASRAGTHQETQYF. The J gene is TRBJ2-5, the V gene TRBV2; D is possibly TRBD1 (6 bases). Germline V gives CDR1 SNHLY, CDR2 FYNNEI. The V end was cut by 6 bases, the J end by 0 bases, with 11 bases between. This CDR3 has 14 amino acids.

V gene TRBV30 combines with J gene TRBJ1-5; TRBD1 might be the D (6 bases). CDR1 is GTSNPN, CDR2 SVGIG, per germline (reference sequence). Trimming stripped 2 bases from V and 5 bases from J, with 13 bases between. The CDR3 extends over 14 amino acids. CDR3 amino acids: CAWSMGEGDQPQHF. The CDR3 coding sequence is TGTGCCTGGAGTATGGGGGAGGGGGATCAGCCCCAGCATTTT.

In this sample, this clone turned up many times. The genes are TRBV28 and TRBJ2-5; TRBD2 is a possible D gene (5 bases). Germline V gene lookup returns CDR1 MDHEN and CDR2 SYDVKM. The CDR3 runs to 14 residues. V gave up 6 bases and J gave up 4 bases, with 15 bases separating them. CDR3 coding DNA: TGTGCCAGCAGCAGAGCGGCCCTTCCAGAGACCCAGTACTTC. It specifies CASSRAALPETQYF.

This clone is judged medium-sized. V usage is TRBV5-1 and J usage is TRBJ2-6, with D hard to call. The V end was cut by 0 bases, the J end by 0 bases, with 10 bases between. Germline V CDR1 and CDR2: SGHRS, YFSETQ. The CDR3 contains 17 residues. CDR3 protein: CASSLAAAGSGANVLTF. CDR3 nucleotide sequence: TGCGCCAGCAGCTTGGCGGCAGCCGGCTCTGGGGCCAACGTCCTGACTTTC.

The chain recombines TRBV28 with TRBJ2-7, with D unresolved. This CDR3 has 12 residues. The germline V gene encodes CDR1 MDHEN and CDR2 SYDVKM. V lost 6 bases to trimming and J lost 3 bases, with 9 bases between them. CDR3 in DNA: TGTGCCAGCAGCACACTACACTACGAGCAGTACTTC. Translation gives CASSTLHYEQYF.

This clone is categorized as medium-sized. V is TRBV7-9 and J is TRBJ2-7, with 7 bases fitting TRBD2. CDR3 length: 16 amino acids. V dropped 4 bases and J dropped 4; count of bases not matched to a gene: 13. The germline CDR1 and CDR2 sequences are SEHNR and FQNEAQ (reference sequence). Here the CDR3 DNA reads TGTGCCAGCAGCTCATTAGCGGGCCACCGACAATACGAGCAGTACTTC. Translation gives CASSSLAGHRQYEQYF.

This clone has at least ten counts. This chain connects TRBV20-1 to TRBJ2-1; TRBD2 agrees at 13 bases. Per germline, CDR1 DFQATT and CDR2 SNEGSKA (reference sequence). V lost 1 base, J lost 7 bases, and 4 bases stayed unmatched. The CDR3 contains 15 residues. The CDR3 nucleotides are TGCAGTGCTAGAGTCCCGGGACTAGCGGGGAATGAGCAGTTCTTC. Amino acids: CSARVPGLAGNEQFF.

J is TRBJ2-7 and V is TRBV20-1, with D possibly being TRBD1 or TRBD2 (6 bases each). Germline values: CDR1 DFQATT, CDR2 SNEGSKA (reference sequence). The CDR3 totals 12 residues. V lost 3 bases and J 3 bases, leaving 9 bases between the germline ends. DNA of the CDR3: TGCAGTGCTAGCGGGGGCTACTACGAGCAGTACTTC. Translation gives CSASGGYYEQYF.

Many counts were recorded for this clone. A much more abundant neighbour one base away suggests this may be a read error. The rearrangement links TRBV11-1 to TRBJ2-3, with D unresolved. Germline CDR1 and CDR2: SGHAT and FQDESV (reference sequence). The germline V and J ends were trimmed by 7 bases and 6 bases, with 20 bases remaining between them. This CDR3 is 15 amino acids long. The CDR3: CASTLASRPTDTQYF. CDR3 nucleotide sequence: TGTGCCAGCACCCTGGCCTCTAGACCGACGGATACGCAGTATTTT.

The gene calls are TRBV10-1 and TRBJ2-1; TRBD2 matches 10 bases. Germline CDR1 WNHNN, CDR2 SYGVQD (reference sequence). After removal of 3 bases from V and 0 bases from J, the junction contained 8 bases not matched to a gene. This CDR3 has 18 amino acids. The CDR3 protein is CASSDGTSVPSSYNEQFF. The CDR3 nucleotides are TGCGCCAGCAGTGATGGGACTAGCGTGCCAAGCTCCTACAATGAGCAGTTCTTC.

This clone has at least ten counts. The gene calls are TRBV4-2 and TRBJ1-1; 11 bases match TRBD1. J lost 1 base, V lost 0 bases, and 10 bases had no gene match. This CDR3 has 19 amino acids. Germline V gene data show CDR1 as LGHNA and CDR2 as YNFKEQ. CDR3 residues: CASSQDLGQGAFWNTEAFF. The CDR3 coding sequence is TGTGCCAGCAGCCAAGATTTAGGACAGGGGGCTTTTTGGAACACTGAAGCTTTCTTT.

This clone is categorized as medium-sized. This chain connects TRBV6-4 to TRBJ2-1; 12 bases are shared with TRBD1. The CDR3 is 15 amino acids. The germline V gene encodes CDR1 MRHNA and CDR2 SNTAGT. The junction had 2 bases not matched to a gene; V was cut back by 0 bases and J by 8 bases. Here the CDR3 reads CASSDSGQGADEQFF. CDR3 nucleotide sequence: TGTGCCAGCAGTGACTCGGGACAGGGGGCCGATGAGCAGTTCTTC.

The V gene is TRBV6-1, the J gene TRBJ2-5, with TRBD2 matching 11 bases. V shed 6 bases, J shed 3 bases, and the junction held 0 bases outside the gene matches. This CDR3 spans 13 amino acids. Germline V gives CDR1 MNHNS, CDR2 SASEGT. The CDR3 region has the DNA TGTGCCAGCAGACTAGCGGGAGAAGAGACCCAGTACTTC. Amino acid sequence: CASRLAGEETQYF.

The chain is built from TRBV20-1 and TRBJ1-6, with 10 bases matching TRBD1. V shed 5 bases, J shed 8 bases, and the junction held 3 bases outside the gene matches. The CDR3 length is 13 residues. Germline-derived CDR1 and CDR2 are DFQATT and SNEGSKA (reference sequence). In DNA form, the CDR3 reads TGCAGTGCTCTGGACAGGGGGGATTCACCCCTCCACTTT. Protein sequence: CSALDRGDSPLHF.

This clone was observed a handful of times. The gene calls are TRBV27 and TRBJ1-2; TRBD1 aligns across 8 bases. The CDR3 is made up of 13 amino acids. The ends lost 4 bases at V and 6 bases at J; junction bases unmatched: 4. Germline V gives CDR1 MNHEY, CDR2 SMNVEV (reference sequence). The CDR3 protein is CASSWTGSNGYTF. The CDR3 bases are TGTGCCAGCAGTTGGACAGGGTCTAATGGCTACACCTTC.

The chain combines TRBV20-1 with TRBJ2-7, with D perhaps TRBD2 (6 bases). In germline, CDR1 is DFQATT, CDR2 SNEGSKA (reference sequence). The CDR3 is made up of 13 amino acids. Trimming left V 1 base short and J 7 bases short, with 14 bases between. CDR3 coding DNA: TGCAGTGCTAGAGCTAGCGCGACCTTTGAGCAGTACTTC. Translating gives CSARASATFEQYF.

This clone was seen many times. The V and J genes are TRBV6-5 and TRBJ1-2; D unclear. The CDR3 extends over 14 amino acids. Germline values: CDR1 MNHEY, CDR2 SVGAGI. Deletions cut 2 bases from V and 2 bases from J, with 9 bases between. The CDR3, as DNA: TGTGCCAGCAGTTACGGTTCCGCGAACTATGGCTACACCTTC. Protein sequence: CASSYGSANYGYTF.

On this clone: One end of the junction is discordant with germline, which a read error may explain. This chain connects TRBV10-3 to TRBJ1-1, with D perhaps TRBD1 (5 bases). Germline V gene lookup returns CDR1 ENHRY and CDR2 SYGVKD. The CDR3 runs 16 residues. The CDR3 nucleotides are TGTACCATCAGTGAGTCGATCCAGGGATTTTTGGCTGAAGCTTTCTTT. This sequence encodes CTISESIQGFLAEAFF.